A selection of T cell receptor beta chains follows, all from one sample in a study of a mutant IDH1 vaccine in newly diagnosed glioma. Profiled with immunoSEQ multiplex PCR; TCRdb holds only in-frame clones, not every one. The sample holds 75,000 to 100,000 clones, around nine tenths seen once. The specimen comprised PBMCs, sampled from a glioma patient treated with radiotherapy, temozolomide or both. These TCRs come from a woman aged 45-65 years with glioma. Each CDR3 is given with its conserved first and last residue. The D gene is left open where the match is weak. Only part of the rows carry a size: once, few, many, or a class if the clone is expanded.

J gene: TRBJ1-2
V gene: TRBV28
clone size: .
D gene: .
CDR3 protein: CASSFRARGYTF
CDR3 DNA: TGTGCCAGCAGTTTTAGGGCTCGGGGCTACACCTTC

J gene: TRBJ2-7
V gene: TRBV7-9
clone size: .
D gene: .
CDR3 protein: CASSLGDPKGNGQYF
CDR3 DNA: TGTGCCAGCAGCTTAGGCGACCCCAAGGGTAACGGGCAGTACTTC

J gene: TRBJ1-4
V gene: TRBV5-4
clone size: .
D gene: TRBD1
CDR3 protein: CASSLGQGFEKLFF
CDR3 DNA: TGTGCCAGCAGCTTGGGACAGGGGTTTGAAAAACTGTTTTTT

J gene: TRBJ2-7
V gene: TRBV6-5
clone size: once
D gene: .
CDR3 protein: CASSYSTGLRTYEQYF
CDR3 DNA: TGTGCCAGCAGTTACTCGACGGGACTGCGGACCTACGAGCAGTACTTC

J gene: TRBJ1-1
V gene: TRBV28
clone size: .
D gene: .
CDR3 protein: CARRANTEAFF
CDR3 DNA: TGTGCCCGCAGGGCCAACACTGAAGCTTTCTTT

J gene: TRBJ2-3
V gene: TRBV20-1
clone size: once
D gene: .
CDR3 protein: CSASRTDTQYF
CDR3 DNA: TGCAGTGCTAGTCGCACAGATACGCAGTATTTT

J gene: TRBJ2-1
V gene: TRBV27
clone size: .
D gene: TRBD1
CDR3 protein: CASSPIRNRGREQFF
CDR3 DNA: TGTGCCAGCAGCCCGATCCGGAACAGGGGGCGTGAGCAGTTCTTC

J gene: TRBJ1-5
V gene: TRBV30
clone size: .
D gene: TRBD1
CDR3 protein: CAWAAQGARGNQPQHF
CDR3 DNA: TGTGCCTGGGCAGCACAGGGGGCAAGAGGCAATCAGCCCCAGCATTTT

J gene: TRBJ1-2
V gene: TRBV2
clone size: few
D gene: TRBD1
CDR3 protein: CASSERQGGGGYTF
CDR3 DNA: TGTGCCAGCAGTGAACGACAGGGAGGAGGTGGCTACACCTTC

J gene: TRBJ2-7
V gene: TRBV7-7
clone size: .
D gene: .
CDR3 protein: CASSLNYYSYEQYF
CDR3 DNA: TGTGCTAGCAGCTTAAACTACTACTCCTACGAGCAGTACTTC

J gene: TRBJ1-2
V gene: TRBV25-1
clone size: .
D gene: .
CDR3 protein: CASSEFPDYGYTF
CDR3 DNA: TGTGCCAGCAGTGAATTCCCAGACTATGGCTACACCTTC

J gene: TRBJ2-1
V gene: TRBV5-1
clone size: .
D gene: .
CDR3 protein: CASSLEDNEQFF
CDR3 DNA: TGCGCCAGCAGCTTGGAGGACAATGAGCAGTTCTTC

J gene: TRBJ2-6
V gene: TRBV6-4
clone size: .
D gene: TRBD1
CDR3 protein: CASSPGQGVSGANVLTF
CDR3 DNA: TGTGCCAGCAGCCCGGGACAGGGGGTATCTGGGGCCAACGTCCTGACTTTC

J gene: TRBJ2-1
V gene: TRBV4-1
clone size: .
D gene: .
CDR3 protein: CASSQETRAGTNEQFF
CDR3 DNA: TGCGCCAGCAGCCAAGAAACCAGGGCGGGAACCAATGAGCAGTTCTTC

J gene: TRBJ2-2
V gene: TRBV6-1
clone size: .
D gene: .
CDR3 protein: CASSGPAALNTGELFF
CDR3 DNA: TGTGCCAGCAGTGGTCCAGCGGCCTTGAACACCGGGGAGCTGTTTTTT